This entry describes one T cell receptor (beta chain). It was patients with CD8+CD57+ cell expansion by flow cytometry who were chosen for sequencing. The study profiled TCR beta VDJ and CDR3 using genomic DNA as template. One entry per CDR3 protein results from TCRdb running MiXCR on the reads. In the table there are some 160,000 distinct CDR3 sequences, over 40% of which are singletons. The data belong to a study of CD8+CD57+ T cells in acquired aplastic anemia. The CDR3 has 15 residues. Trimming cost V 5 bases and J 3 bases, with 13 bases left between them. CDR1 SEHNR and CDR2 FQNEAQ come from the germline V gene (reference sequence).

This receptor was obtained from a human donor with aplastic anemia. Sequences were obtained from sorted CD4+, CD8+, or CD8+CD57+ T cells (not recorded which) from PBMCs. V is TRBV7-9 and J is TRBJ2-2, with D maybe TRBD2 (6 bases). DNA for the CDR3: TGTGCCAGCAGCGTGAGGGGAGGCGACACCGGGGAGCTGTTTTTT. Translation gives CASSVRGGDTGELFF.